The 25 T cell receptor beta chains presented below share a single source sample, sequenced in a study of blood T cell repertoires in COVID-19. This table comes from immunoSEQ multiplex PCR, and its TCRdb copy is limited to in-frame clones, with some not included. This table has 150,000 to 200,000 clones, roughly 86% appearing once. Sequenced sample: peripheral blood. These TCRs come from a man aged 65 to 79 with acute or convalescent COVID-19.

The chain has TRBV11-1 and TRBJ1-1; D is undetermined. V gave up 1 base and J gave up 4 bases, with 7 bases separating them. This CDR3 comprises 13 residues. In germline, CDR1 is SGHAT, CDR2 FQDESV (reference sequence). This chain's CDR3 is CASSLEAGTEAFF. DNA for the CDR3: TGTGCCAGCAGCTTAGAAGCAGGCACTGAAGCTTTCTTT.

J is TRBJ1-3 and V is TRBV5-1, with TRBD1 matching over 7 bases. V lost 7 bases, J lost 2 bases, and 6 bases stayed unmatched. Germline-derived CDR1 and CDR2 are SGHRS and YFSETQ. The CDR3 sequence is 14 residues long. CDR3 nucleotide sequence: TGCGCCAGCCATCCCGGGACAGCTGGAAACACCATATATTTT. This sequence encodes CASHPGTAGNTIYF.

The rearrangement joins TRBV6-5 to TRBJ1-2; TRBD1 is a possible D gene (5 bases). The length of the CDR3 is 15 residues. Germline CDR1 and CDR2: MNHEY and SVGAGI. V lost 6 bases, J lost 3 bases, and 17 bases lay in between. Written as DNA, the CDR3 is TGTGCCAGCAGAAGGGGACTCCAACCAGACTATGGCTACACCTTC. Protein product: CASRRGLQPDYGYTF.

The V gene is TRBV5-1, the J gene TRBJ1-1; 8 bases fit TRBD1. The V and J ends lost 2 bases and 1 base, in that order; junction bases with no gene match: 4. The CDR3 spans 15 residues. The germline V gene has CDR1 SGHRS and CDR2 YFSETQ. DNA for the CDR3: TGCGCCAGCAGCTTCGCACAGGGGGGGAACACTGAAGCTTTCTTT. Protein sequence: CASSFAQGGNTEAFF.

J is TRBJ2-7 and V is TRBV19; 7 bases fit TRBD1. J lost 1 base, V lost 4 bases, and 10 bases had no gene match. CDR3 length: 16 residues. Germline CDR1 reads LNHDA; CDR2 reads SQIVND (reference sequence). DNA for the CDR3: TGTGCCAGTAGTACGGCGGTAGGGGGCGCGTCCTACGAGCAGTACTTC. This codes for CASSTAVGGASYEQYF.

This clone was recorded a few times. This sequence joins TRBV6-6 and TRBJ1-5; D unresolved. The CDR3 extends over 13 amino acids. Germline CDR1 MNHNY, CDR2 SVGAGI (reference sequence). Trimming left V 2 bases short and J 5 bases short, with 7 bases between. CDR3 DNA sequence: TGTGCCAGCAGTTACCAGAGCGATCAGCCCCAGCATTTT. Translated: CASSYQSDQPQHF.

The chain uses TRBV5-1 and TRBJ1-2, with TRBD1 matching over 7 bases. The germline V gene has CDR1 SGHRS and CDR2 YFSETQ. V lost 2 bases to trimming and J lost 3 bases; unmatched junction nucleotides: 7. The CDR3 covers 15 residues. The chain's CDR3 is CASSFTGVADYGYTF. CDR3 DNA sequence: TGCGCCAGCAGCTTTACAGGGGTGGCGGACTATGGCTACACCTTC. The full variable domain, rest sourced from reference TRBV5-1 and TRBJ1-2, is KAGVTQTPRYLIKTRGQQVTLSCSPISGHRSVSWYQQTPGQGLQFLFEYFSETQRNKGNFPGRFSGRQFSNSRSEMNVSTLELGDSALYLCASSFTGVADYGYTFGSGTRLTVV.

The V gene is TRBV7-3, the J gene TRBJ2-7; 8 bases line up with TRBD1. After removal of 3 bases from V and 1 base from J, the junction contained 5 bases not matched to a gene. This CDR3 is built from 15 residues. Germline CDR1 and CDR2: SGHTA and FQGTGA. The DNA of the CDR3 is TGTGCCAGCAGCTTGGGCAGGGGGCTGTCCTACGAGCAGTACTTC. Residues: CASSLGRGLSYEQYF.

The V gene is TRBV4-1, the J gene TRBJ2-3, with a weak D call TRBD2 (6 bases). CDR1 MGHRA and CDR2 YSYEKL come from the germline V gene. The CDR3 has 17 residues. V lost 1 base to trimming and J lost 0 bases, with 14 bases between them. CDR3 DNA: TGCGCCAGCAGCCAAGGAGGAGCTAGCGAAAGCACAGATACGCAGTATTTT. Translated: CASSQGGASESTDTQYF.

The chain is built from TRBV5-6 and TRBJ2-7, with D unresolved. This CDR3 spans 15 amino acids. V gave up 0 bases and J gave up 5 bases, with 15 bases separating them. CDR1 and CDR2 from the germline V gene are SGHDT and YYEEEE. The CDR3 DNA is TGTGCCAGCAGCTTGGTGGGCACCTACTTGGACGAGCAGTACTTC. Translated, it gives CASSLVGTYLDEQYF.

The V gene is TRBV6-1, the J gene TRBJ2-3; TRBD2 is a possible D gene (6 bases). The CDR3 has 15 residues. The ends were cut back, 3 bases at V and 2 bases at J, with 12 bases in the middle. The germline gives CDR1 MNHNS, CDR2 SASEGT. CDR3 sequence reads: CASSDGRRNTDTQYF. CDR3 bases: TGTGCCAGCAGTGATGGGAGGAGAAACACAGATACGCAGTATTTT.

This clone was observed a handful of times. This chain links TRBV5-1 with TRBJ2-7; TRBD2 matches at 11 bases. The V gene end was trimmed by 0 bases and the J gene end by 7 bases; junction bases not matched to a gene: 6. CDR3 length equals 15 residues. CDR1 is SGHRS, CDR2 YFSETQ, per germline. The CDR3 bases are TGCGCCAGCAGCTTGGAAGGACTAGCGGGTGGGGAGCAGTACTTC. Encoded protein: CASSLEGLAGGEQYF.

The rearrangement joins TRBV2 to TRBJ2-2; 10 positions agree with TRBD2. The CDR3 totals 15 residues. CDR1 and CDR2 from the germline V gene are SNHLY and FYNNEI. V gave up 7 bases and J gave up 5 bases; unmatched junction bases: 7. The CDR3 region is CASKYGLAETGELFF. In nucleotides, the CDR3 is TGTGCCAGCAAGTACGGACTAGCGGAAACCGGGGAGCTGTTTTTT.

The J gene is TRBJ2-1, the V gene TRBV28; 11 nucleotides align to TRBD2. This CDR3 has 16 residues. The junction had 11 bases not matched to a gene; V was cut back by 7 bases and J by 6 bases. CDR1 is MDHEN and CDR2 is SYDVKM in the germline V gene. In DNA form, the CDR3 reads TGTGCCAGCAAATTGACCGGGACTAGCGGTCGCAATGAGCAGTTCTTC. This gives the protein CASKLTGTSGRNEQFF.

The chain's CDR3 is CASTIDRGTLFF. The CDR3 bases are TGTGCCAGCACAATCGACAGGGGGACCCTGTTTTTT. The chain links TRBV12-3 or TRBV12-4 to TRBJ1-4; TRBD1 agrees at 9 bases. This CDR3 comprises 12 residues. V gave up 7 bases and J gave up 14 bases; unmatched junction bases: 8.

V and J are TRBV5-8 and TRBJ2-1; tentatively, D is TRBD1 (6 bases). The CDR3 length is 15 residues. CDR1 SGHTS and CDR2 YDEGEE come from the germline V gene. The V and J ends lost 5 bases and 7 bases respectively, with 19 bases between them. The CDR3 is CASRSGTRAPNEQFF. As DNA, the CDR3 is TGTGCCAGCAGATCCGGGACACGCGCTCCAAATGAGCAGTTCTTC.

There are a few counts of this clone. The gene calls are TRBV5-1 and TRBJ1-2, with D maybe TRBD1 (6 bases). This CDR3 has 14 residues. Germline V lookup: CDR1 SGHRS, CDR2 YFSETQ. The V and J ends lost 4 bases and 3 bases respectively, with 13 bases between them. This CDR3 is CASSPDRPDYGYTF. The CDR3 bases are TGCGCCAGCAGCCCGGACAGACCTGACTATGGCTACACCTTC. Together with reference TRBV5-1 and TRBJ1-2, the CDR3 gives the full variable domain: KAGVTQTPRYLIKTRGQQVTLSCSPISGHRSVSWYQQTPGQGLQFLFEYFSETQRNKGNFPGRFSGRQFSNSRSEMNVSTLELGDSALYLCASSPDRPDYGYTFGSGTRLTVV.

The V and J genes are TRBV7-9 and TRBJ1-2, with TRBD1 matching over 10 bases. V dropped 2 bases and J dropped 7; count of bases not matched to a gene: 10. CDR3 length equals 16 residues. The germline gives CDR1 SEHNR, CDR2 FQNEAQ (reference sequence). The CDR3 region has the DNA TGTGCCAGCAGCTTAACAAGGGGGACAGGGGATAGTGGCTACACCTTC. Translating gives CASSLTRGTGDSGYTF.

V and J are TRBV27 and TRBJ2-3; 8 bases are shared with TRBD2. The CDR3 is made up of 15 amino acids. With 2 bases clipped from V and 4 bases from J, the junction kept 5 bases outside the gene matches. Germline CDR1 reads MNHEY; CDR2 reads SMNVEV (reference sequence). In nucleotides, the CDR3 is TGTGCCAGCAGTTTACTAGCGGGCCCCGCAGATACGCAGTATTTT. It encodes CASSLLAGPADTQYF.

The CDR3 DNA reads TGTGCCACCAGTGACCCCCAGGGGGCTATATCTAACTATGGCTACACCTTC. Residues: CATSDPQGAISNYGYTF. This sequence joins TRBV24-1 and TRBJ1-2; TRBD1 agrees at 8 bases. Germline loops: CDR1 KGHDR, CDR2 SFDVKD. With V trimmed by 4 bases and J by 0 bases, 9 bases remained unmatched. This CDR3 is built from 17 residues.

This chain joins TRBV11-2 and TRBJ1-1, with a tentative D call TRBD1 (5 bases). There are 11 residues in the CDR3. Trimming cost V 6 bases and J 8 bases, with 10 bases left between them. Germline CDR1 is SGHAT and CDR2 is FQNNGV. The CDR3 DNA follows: TGTGCCAGCAGACTGGGGCCAGAAGCTTTCTTT. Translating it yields CASRLGPEAFF. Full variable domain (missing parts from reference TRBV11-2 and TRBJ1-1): EAGVAQSPRYKIIEKRQSVAFWCNPISGHATLYWYQQILGQGPKLLIQFQNNGVVDDSQLPKDRFSAERLKGVDSTLKIQPAKLEDSAVYLCASRLGPEAFFGQGTRLTVV.

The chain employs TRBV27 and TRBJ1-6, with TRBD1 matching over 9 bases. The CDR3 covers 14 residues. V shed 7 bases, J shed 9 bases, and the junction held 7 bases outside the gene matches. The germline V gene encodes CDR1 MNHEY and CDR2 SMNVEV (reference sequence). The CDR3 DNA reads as TGTGCCAGCACCCAACAGGGGGCTTTTTCACCCCTCCACTTT. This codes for CASTQQGAFSPLHF.

CDR3 sequence reads: CAISEREYRGYEQYF. The CDR3 DNA follows: TGTGCCATCAGTGAAAGGGAGTACAGAGGATACGAGCAGTACTTC. The chain uses TRBV10-3 and TRBJ2-7; tentatively, D is TRBD2 (5 bases). The V gene's germline CDR1 is ENHRY and CDR2 SYGVKD. V was pared by 3 bases and J by 4 bases, with 16 bases between. CDR3 size: 15 residues.

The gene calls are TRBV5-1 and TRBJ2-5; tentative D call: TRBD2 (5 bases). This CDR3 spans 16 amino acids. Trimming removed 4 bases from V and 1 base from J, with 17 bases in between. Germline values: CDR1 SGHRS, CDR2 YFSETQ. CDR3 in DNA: TGCGCCAGCAGCGTAGCCTCCGCGGCGGGCCAAGAGACCCAGTACTTC. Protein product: CASSVASAAGQETQYF. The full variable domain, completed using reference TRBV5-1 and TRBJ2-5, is KAGVTQTPRYLIKTRGQQVTLSCSPISGHRSVSWYQQTPGQGLQFLFEYFSETQRNKGNFPGRFSGRQFSNSRSEMNVSTLELGDSALYLCASSVASAAGQETQYFGPGTRLLVL.

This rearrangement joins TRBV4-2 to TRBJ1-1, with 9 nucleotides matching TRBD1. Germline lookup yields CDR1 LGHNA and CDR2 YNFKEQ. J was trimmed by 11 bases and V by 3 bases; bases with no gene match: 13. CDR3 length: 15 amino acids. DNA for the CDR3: TGTGCCAGCAGCCACCCTGGGACAGGGAGGGGGAGGGCTTTCTTT. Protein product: CASSHPGTGRGRAFF.